The clone carrying this T cell receptor (beta chain) has just a few counts. Its antigen is not known. Amplified TCR beta CDR3 regions came from RNA transcripts. HTBI primers were used for first-round RT-PCR of the TCR CDR3. TCRdb re-called the multiplex PCR reads through MiXCR, storing one row per CDR3 protein. The data show 400,000 to 600,000 distinct CDR3 sequences, about 20% seen once. Hyperthyroidism of Graves' type that showed no ophthalmopathy progression within 18 months was stable. The sample originates from a study of T cells in Graves' hyperthyroidism and ophthalmopathy. General observations from the study: With a median lead of about 6.9 months before onset, the model predicted ophthalmopathy. Most expanded thyroid clonotypes above 0.001 also appeared in blood.

This receptor was taken from a young man with Graves' hyperthyroidism. The sample comprised blood.

CDR3 amino acids: CASSQDWDTGELFF. Written as DNA, the CDR3 is TGTGCCAGCAGCCAAGACTGGGACACCGGGGAGCTGTTTTTT. V and J are TRBV14 and TRBJ2-2; D not certain. CDR1 is SGHDN and CDR2 is FVKESK in the germline V gene. Deletions cut 0 bases from V and 3 bases from J, with 5 bases between. This CDR3 spans 14 amino acids.